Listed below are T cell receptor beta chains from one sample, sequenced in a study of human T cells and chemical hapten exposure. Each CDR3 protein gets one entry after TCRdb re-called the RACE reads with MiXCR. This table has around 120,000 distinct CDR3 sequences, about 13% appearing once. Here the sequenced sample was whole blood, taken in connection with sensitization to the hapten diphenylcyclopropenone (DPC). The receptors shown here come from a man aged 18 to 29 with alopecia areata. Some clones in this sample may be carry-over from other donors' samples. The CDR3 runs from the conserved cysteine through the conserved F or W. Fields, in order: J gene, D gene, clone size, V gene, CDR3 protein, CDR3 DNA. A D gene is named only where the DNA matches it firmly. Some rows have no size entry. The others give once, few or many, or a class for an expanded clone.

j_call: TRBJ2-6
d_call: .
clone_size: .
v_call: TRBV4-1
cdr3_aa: CASSQERDSSGANVLTF
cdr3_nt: TGCGCCAGCAGCCAAGAACGAGACAGCTCTGGGGCCAACGTCCTGACTTTC

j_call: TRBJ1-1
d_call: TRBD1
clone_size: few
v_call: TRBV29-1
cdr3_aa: CSVEDQGQGAGAFF
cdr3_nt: TGCAGCGTTGAAGACCAAGGACAGGGGGCAGGAGCTTTCTTT

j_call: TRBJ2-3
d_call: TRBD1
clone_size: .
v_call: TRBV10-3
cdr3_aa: CAISDLWRTGRGTDMQYF
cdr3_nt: TGTGCCATCAGTGACCTTTGGCGGACAGGGAGAGGCACAGATATGCAGTATTTT

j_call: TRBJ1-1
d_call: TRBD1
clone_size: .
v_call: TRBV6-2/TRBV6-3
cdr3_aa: CASSRRDRATEAFF
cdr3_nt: TGTGCCAGCAGCCGAAGGGACAGGGCCACTGAAGCTTTCTTT

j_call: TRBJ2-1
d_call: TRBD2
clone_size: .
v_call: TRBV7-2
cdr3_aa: CASSERPLAGGYNEQFF
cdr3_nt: TGTGCCAGCAGCGAGCGCCCCCTAGCGGGGGGTTACAATGAGCAGTTCTTC

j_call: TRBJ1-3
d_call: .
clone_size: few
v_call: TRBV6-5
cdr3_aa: CASRGEFTIYF
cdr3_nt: TGTGCCAGCAGGGGGGAATTCACCATATATTTT

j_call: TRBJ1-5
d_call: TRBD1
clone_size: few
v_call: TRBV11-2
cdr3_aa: CASSQDRVDQPQHF
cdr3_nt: TGTGCCAGCAGTCAGGACAGGGTGGATCAGCCCCAGCATTTT

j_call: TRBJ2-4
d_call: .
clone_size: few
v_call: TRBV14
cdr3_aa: CASSQQWKNIQYF
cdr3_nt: TGTGCCAGCAGCCAACAGTGGAAAAACATTCAGTACTTC

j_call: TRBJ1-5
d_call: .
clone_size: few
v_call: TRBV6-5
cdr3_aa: CASRNPVGNQPQHF
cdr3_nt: TGTGCCAGCAGGAACCCCGTTGGCAATCAGCCCCAGCATTTT

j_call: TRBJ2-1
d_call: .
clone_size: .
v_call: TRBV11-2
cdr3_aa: CASSFGGYYNEQFF
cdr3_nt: TGTGCCAGCAGCTTCGGGGGATACTACAATGAGCAGTTCTTC

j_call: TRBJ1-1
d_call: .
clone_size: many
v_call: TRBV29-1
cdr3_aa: CSVAKLPWDEAFF
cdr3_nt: TGCAGCGTTGCAAAACTCCCATGGGATGAAGCTTTCTTT